This TCR beta chain was recorded in a study of siplizumab effects on memory and regulatory T cells (dated by TCRdb to between 2017 and 2020). Regarding the complete study: Across eight responder-stimulator pairs, mixed lymphocyte reactions were run as pairs, around 1 with siplizumab at around 0.96 ug/mL and around 1 without drug. The study examined how the anti-CD2 antibody siplizumab affects alloreactive T-cell subsets in allogeneic mixed lymphocyte reactions built from human PBMCs.

This clone was seen once. Its antigen remains unidentified. Base qualities are missing; no much larger clone stands one base away. The junction shows trimming of 3 bases on V and 0 bases on J, plus 3 bases between the germline ends. The cysteine opens and the phenylalanine closes a CDR3 of 12 amino acids. Of all the DNA, just the CDR3 is kept, 36 bases in frame from base 1. CDR1 and CDR2 were assigned from the germline V gene as SGHNT and YENEEA. The paper as a whole reports these results and caveats: Roughly 75-95% of proliferating CD4+ or CD8+ clones could not be assigned a naive or memory phenotype. In reactions with siplizumab, an average of about 69% of mappable alloreactive CD4+ clones were Treg-derived, compared with 25% to 30% in control reactions. Because sequences at frequencies below about 10^-5 were poorly captured, only a minor fraction of alloreactive clones could be mapped back to unstimulated subsets. Whether proliferating Tregs from siplizumab cultures were suppressive was not functionally confirmed. Unstimulated naive T cells appeared more diverse than memory T cells, and naive cells seemed to contribute substantially to the alloresponse. The cumulative frequency of alloreactive sequences that could be traced back to unstimulated CD4+ memory T cells was significantly reduced by siplizumab.

Preparation of the library involved the immunoSEQ multiplex PCR assay. Some 100,000 TCR templates per sample were assayed by the deep sequencing platform. Genomic DNA extracted from sorted T cells was the material used for TCRbeta CDR3 sequencing. Per the source publication's procedure: Clonal analysis of TCRbeta CDR3 data was done in the R programming language. Comparing unstimulated samples against CFSE-low samples taken after the reaction was how alloreactive CD4+ and CD8+ clones were defined. Regulatory or non-regulatory origin of alloreactive CD4+ clones was assigned by matching sequences to the sorted unstimulated Treg and non-Treg repertoires. In its TCRdb copy, this immuneACCESS table keeps in-frame sequences only and misses some clones. Where compared with another copy, unresolved V genes explain less than half of these, and the others have no known cause. V, J and clone size reflect that table, while D and trimming were determined from the DNA. The sample table lists over 12,000 clones, about 50% of them with a count of one. 7.5% to 10% of the sample is in the top ten clones.

Mixed lymphocyte reaction cells were cocultured at 37°C for about 6 days. Responder PBMCs were labelled with CFSE, stimulator PBMCs were labelled with Violet Dye, and the two were mixed at a 1:1 ratio. Sorted unstimulated T cells, along with proliferating T cells recovered from mixed lymphocyte reactions, underwent TCRbeta CDR3 sequencing. Fresh whole blood from roughly ten HLA-typed healthy donors was used to isolate PBMCs. For TCR sequencing, responder T cells that had proliferated and were CFSE-low were FACS-sorted once the mixed lymphocyte reaction was over. The specimen was CFSE-low (dividing) CD4+ T cells sorted from an allogeneic mixed lymphocyte reaction. The source of this sequence is a human donor in good health; the cells came from an allogeneic mixed lymphocyte reaction. The V and J segments used are TRBV11-3 and TRBJ2-7, with no confidently assigned D gene. The CDR3 protein sequence reads: CASSLSSYEQYF. The bases are TGTGCCAGCAGCTTGAGCTCCTACGAGCAGTACTTC. The CDR3 plus the reference TRBV11-3 and TRBJ2-7 genes for the other parts give the full variable domain: EAGVVQSPRYKIIEKKQPVAFWCNPISGHNTLYWYLQNLGQGPELLIRYENEEAVDDSQLPKDRFSAERLKGVDSTLKIQPAELGDSAVYLCASSLSSYEQYFGPGTRLTVT.